The T cell receptor (beta chain) under discussion was sequenced for a study of cytomegalovirus exposure and HLA in healthy donors. Study-wide points: Other equally common chains were less clonally expanded than HLA-associated TCR beta chains, a later analysis showed.

This clone was detected once. Its specificity is not known. CDR1 and CDR2 (germline): SQVTM, ANQGSEA. This CDR3 is built from 14 residues. V lost 1 base and J lost 9; bases outside the gene matches: 8. PCR employed 60 Vbeta and 13 Jbeta primers. Only in-frame clones appear in the TCRdb table, and some are missing; sequencing was by immunoSEQ multiplex PCR. This sample has roughly 170,000 clones; 75% to 85% occur once, and the top ten carry more than 0.95%. The sequence was collected from a girl aged 2 to 9 in good health and CMV-seropositive. Sequenced input: PBMCs. This chain joins TRBV29-1 and TRBJ2-1, with 8 positions matching TRBD2. The CDR3 nucleotides are TGCAGCGTTGAAGCCGGTGGGGCGGGAGGTGAGCAGTTCTTC. It yields the protein CSVEAGGAGGEQFF.